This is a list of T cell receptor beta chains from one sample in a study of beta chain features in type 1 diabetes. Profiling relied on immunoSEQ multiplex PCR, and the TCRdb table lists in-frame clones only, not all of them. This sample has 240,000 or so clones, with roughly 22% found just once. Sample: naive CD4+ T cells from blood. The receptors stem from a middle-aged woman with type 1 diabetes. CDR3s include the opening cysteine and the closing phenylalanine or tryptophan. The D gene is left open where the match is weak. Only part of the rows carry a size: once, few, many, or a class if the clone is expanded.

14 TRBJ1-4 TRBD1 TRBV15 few CATSRDPGQGKMVF TGTGCCACCAGCAGAGATCCGGGACAGGGGAAAATGGTTTTT
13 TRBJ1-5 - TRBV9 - CASSPGNNQPQHF TGTGCCAGCAGCCCCGGTAACAATCAGCCCCAGCATTTT
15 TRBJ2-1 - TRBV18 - CASSPPLDSHNEQFF TGTGCCAGCTCACCACCACTCGACAGTCACAATGAGCAGTTCTTC
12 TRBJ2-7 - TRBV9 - CASSPQGYEQYF TGTGCCAGCAGCCCACAGGGTTACGAGCAGTACTTC
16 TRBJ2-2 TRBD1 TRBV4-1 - CASSPRDRVNTGELFF TGCGCCAGCAGCCCCCGGGACAGGGTTAACACCGGGGAGCTGTTTTTT
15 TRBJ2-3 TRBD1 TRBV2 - CASSRPGQITDTQYF TGTGCCAGCAGTAGACCGGGACAGATCACAGATACGCAGTATTTT
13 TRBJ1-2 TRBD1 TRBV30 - CAWKGQGYYGYTF TGTGCCTGGAAGGGACAGGGATACTATGGCTACACCTTC
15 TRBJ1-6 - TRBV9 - CASSVARASNSPLHF TGTGCCAGCAGCGTAGCGCGGGCATCCAATTCACCCCTCCACTTT
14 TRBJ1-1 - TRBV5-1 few CASSLGQVNTEAFF TGCGCCAGCAGCTTGGGACAAGTGAACACTGAAGCTTTCTTT
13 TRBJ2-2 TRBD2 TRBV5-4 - CASKPAGTGELFF TGTGCCAGCAAACCAGCGGGGACCGGGGAGCTGTTTTTT
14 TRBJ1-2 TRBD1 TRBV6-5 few CASSYDRGLYGYTF TGTGCCAGCAGTTACGACAGGGGCCTCTATGGCTACACCTTC
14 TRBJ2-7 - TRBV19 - CASSRGGRSYEQYF TGTGCCAGTAGTAGGGGAGGACGATCCTACGAGCAGTACTTC
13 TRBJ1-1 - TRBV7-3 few CASSSHMNTEAFF TGTGCCAGCAGCTCCCACATGAACACTGAAGCTTTCTTT
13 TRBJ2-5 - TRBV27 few CASSFGRGKTQYF TGTGCCAGCAGTTTCGGCAGGGGCAAGACCCAGTACTTC
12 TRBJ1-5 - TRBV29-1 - CSVGELDQPQHF TGCAGCGTTGGGGAGTTGGACCAGCCCCAGCATTTT
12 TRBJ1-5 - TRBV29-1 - CSVGDSNQPQHF TGCAGCGTCGGAGATAGCAATCAGCCCCAGCATTTT
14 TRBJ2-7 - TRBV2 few CASKLSATPNEQYF TGTGCCAGCAAGCTATCCGCTACTCCGAACGAGCAGTACTTC
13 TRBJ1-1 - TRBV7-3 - CASSSYRNTEAFF TGTGCCAGCAGCTCTTACAGGAACACTGAAGCTTTCTTT
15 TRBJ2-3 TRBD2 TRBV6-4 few CASSVSGSSTDTQYF TGTGCCAGCAGTGTTAGCGGGTCTAGCACAGATACGCAGTATTTT
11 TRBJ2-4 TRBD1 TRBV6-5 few CASSGDRGQYF TGTGCCAGCAGTGGCGACAGGGGCCAGTACTTC
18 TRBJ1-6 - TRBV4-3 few CASSQDQPYGVYNSPLHF TGCGCCAGCAGCCAAGATCAACCTTACGGGGTCTATAATTCACCCCTCCACTTT
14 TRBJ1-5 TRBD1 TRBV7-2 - CASSSTGSPQPQHF TGTGCCAGCAGCTCGACAGGGTCCCCTCAGCCCCAGCATTTT
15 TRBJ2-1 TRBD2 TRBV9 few CASSALAGASGEQFF TGTGCCAGCAGCGCCCTAGCGGGAGCCTCAGGTGAGCAGTTCTTC
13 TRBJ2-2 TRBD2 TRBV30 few CAWRREGSGELFF TGTGCGTGGAGGCGGGAGGGCTCCGGGGAGCTGTTTTTT
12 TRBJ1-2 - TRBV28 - CATPRRGYGYTF TGTGCCACCCCCCGCCGGGGCTATGGCTACACCTTC
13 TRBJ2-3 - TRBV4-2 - CASSWGGTDTQYF TGTGCCAGCAGCTGGGGCGGCACAGATACGCAGTATTTT
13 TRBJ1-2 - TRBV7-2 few CASSLHQVDGYTF TGTGCCAGCAGCTTACATCAGGTTGATGGCTACACCTTC
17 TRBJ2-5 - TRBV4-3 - CASSQDRRQGGRETQYF TGCGCCAGCAGCCAAGATAGACGTCAGGGAGGTCGGGAGACCCAGTACTTC
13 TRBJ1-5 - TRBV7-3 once CASSPGSNQPQHF TGTGCCAGCAGCCCCGGGAGCAATCAGCCCCAGCATTTT
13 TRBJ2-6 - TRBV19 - CATAESGANVLTF TGTGCCACCGCCGAGTCCGGGGCCAACGTCCTGACTTTC
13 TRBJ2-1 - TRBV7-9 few CASSISGLHEQFF TGTGCCAGCAGCATCTCAGGGCTGCATGAGCAGTTCTTC
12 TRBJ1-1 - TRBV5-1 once CASSRSGVGAFF TGCGCCAGCAGCCGAAGTGGAGTGGGAGCTTTCTTT
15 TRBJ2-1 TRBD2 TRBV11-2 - CASSLTAGGTGEQFF TGTGCCAGCAGCCTAACAGCGGGGGGGACAGGTGAGCAGTTCTTC
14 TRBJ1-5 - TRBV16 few CASSRVFGNQPQHF TGTGCCAGCAGTCGGGTATTTGGCAATCAGCCCCAGCATTTT
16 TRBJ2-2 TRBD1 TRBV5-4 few CASGRTGANIARELFF TGTGCCAGCGGAAGGACAGGAGCCAATATCGCCCGAGAGCTGTTTTTT
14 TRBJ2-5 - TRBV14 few CASSPPGVRETQYF TGTGCCAGCAGCCCCCCCGGGGTCCGAGAGACCCAGTACTTC
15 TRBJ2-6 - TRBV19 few CASSIDSSGANVLTF TGTGCCAGTAGTATAGACAGCTCTGGGGCCAACGTCCTGACTTTC
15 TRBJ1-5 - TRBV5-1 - CASSLVPGPNQPQHF TGCGCCAGCAGCTTGGTACCAGGGCCTAATCAGCCCCAGCATTTT
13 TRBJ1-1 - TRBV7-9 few CASSRGRNTEAFF TGTGCCAGCAGTCGGGGTCGGAACACTGAAGCTTTCTTT
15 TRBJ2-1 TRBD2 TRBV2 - CASNQRELSYNEQFF TGTGCCAGCAATCAGCGGGAACTCTCCTACAATGAGCAGTTCTTC